This note documents a single T cell receptor beta chain sequence. Germline CDR1 and CDR2: LGHNA and YSLEER. CDR3 length: 16 residues. J gave up 3 bases and V 3 bases, and 8 bases lay outside the gene matches. The table came from immunoSEQ multiplex PCR; TCRdb's copy has only in-frame clones and leaves some out. The table records nearly 400,000 clones, roughly 91% of them present only once. The data originate from a study of blood T cell repertoires in COVID-19. Study context: There were acute and convalescent COVID-19 samples, and they came from the United States, Italy and Spain.

Residents of about 25 US areas, aged about 18 to 95 years, made up the participants. Sample: PBMCs or T cells enriched from blood (not recorded which). The chain joins TRBV4-3 to TRBJ1-2; 9 bases fit TRBD1. This clonotype was obtained from a young woman who had recovered from COVID-19. The CDR3 loop is CASSHTRTGGYYGYTF. In DNA, the CDR3 is TGCGCCAGCAGCCATACGAGAACAGGGGGCTACTATGGCTACACCTTC.